A single TCR beta chain is shown here with its context. Its target is not known. These data belong to a study of T-cell memory formation after mild COVID-19. Turning to the study itself: There were largely donor-specific TCR clusters. Points from the study as a whole: The pre-infection memory compartment contained some responding clones, suggesting cross-reactive memory joined.

TCRdb re-called the 5' RACE reads with MiXCR, one entry per CDR3 protein. This repertoire shows about 430,000 distinct CDR3 sequences, about 20% found once; its top ten account for roughly 21%. Looked up from germline, CDR1 is LGHNA and CDR2 is YNFKEQ. J gave up 8 bases and V 0 bases, and 2 bases lay outside the gene matches. This CDR3 region has 14 residues. This receptor was identified in a man aged 18 to 29 who had mild COVID-19 (a few samples of this study predate the infection). Cell type and time point are not known. The chain is built from TRBV4-2 and TRBJ2-2; 8 bases fit TRBD2. Sequenced input: PBMCs or a T cell subset sorted from them (not recorded which). The CDR3 DNA is TGTGCCAGCAGCCAAGATCGGGGGGGTGGGGAGCTGTTTTTT. Translating gives CASSQDRGGGELFF.